This TCR beta chain was retrieved from a study of T cells after yellow fever vaccination. Study-level points and caveats: The appearance of a small share of clonotypes in both CD4 and CD8 compartments was observed. At around 95% for CD4 and 88% for CD8, most primary-vaccination clones showed up again after the booster. Weaker in magnitude, the secondary response showed a faster peak on day 5 versus 15.

CDR1 and CDR2 from the germline V gene are SQVTM and ANQGSEA. The CDR3 consists of 14 residues. The ends were cut back, 5 bases at V and 6 bases at J, with 17 bases in the middle. There are a few counts of this clonotype. The antigen is not known. TCRdb ran MiXCR on the 5' RACE reads and lists one entry per CDR3 protein. The sample lists approximately 550,000 distinct CDR3 sequences; roughly 21% were seen once. The TCR was taken from a man younger than 45 who received the YFV17D yellow fever vaccine. Sequencing was performed on PBMCs, taken 15 days after the yellow fever booster vaccination. This chain links TRBV29-1 with TRBJ2-1; a weak D match, TRBD2 (6 bases). The CDR3 DNA follows: TGCAGCGTTCGGGGCGGAGGGGAGAGCAATGAGCAGTTCTTC. It translates to CSVRGGGESNEQFF.